The entry below describes one TCR beta chain. The sample comes from a study of blood T cell repertoires in COVID-19. Overall study: COVID-19 samples from acute and convalescent phases originated in the United States, Italy and Spain. T cells, B-cell-depleted T cells, or PBMCs provided the cDNA or gDNA that served as material.

As originally analysed: The assay estimated nucleated cells by amplifying reference gene primers. Libraries were prepared by immunoSEQ multiplex PCR; TCRdb keeps only in-frame clonotypes and omits some of them. Clone size and V and J calls were adopted from that table, with D and trimming inferred from the DNA. The data hold some 260,000 clones, with 70% to 85% observed a single time. V was cut by 4 bases and J by 0 bases, with 11 bases left in between. Germline CDR1 SGHDT, CDR2 YYEEEE. The length of the CDR3 is 15 residues. This sequence joins TRBV5-6 and TRBJ1-5; TRBD1 might be the D (6 bases). The sequencing input was peripheral blood. This clonotype was obtained from an elderly man with acute or convalescent COVID-19. In nucleotides, the CDR3 is TGTGCCAGCAGCCAGGGGCCCTATAGCAATCAGCCCCAGCATTTT. It codes for CASSQGPYSNQPQHF.